The subject of this entry is one T cell receptor beta chain. Ages ranged from roughly 18 to 100 years, with residence in 24 US areas. Researchers sorted participants into cohorts using their self-reported clinical history. In the authors' workflow: Reference gene primer amplification gave estimated nucleated cell counts. Profiling relied on immunoSEQ multiplex PCR, and the TCRdb table lists in-frame clones only, not all of them. The V and J calls and clone size were taken over from that table, and D and trimming were inferred from the DNA. This table has some 180,000 clones, about 86% appearing once. The germline V gene has CDR1 MGHDK and CDR2 SYGVNS. This CDR3 comprises 14 residues. Trimming left V 2 bases short and J 5 bases short, with 12 bases between. The data stem from a study of blood T cell repertoires in COVID-19.

This TCR came from a middle-aged woman in a cohort exposed to, infected with or recovered from COVID-19 (not recorded which). The sequenced material came from PBMCs or T cells enriched from blood (not recorded which). The V call is TRBV25-1, the J call TRBJ2-5; D unresolved. For the CDR3, the DNA is TGTGCCAGCAGTGAAAGGCAGGCGTCGGAGACCCAGTACTTC. It is translated as CASSERQASETQYF.